The 6 T cell receptor beta chains presented below share a single source sample, sequenced in a study. Each CDR3 protein is one row after TCRdb ran MiXCR on the 5' RACE reads. This sample has 25,000 to 40,000 distinct CDR3 sequences, with about 24% found just once. Sequencing was carried out using memory CD4+ T cells sorted from blood. The sample's subset: memory CD4+ T cells, CD4+CD45RO+CD25-. These receptor sequences come from a female donor with breast cancer.

This clonotype was detected once. The chain carries TRBV6-1 and TRBJ1-2, with TRBD1 matching over 8 bases. The CDR3 is 14 residues long. The germline CDR1 and CDR2 sequences are MNHNS and SASEGT. Trimming at V came to 4 bases and at J to 2 bases, leaving 3 bases not matched to a gene. DNA of the CDR3: TGTGCCAGCAGTGCGACAGGGGCAAACTATGGCTACACCTTC. Translation: CASSATGANYGYTF.

This chain joins TRBV28 and TRBJ2-1; D gene unclear. The germline V and J ends were trimmed by 5 bases and 7 bases, with 9 bases remaining between them. In germline, CDR1 is MDHEN, CDR2 SYDVKM. The CDR3 totals 12 residues. The CDR3 nucleotides read TGTGCCAGCAGTCCCCTGGGGAATGAGCAGTTCTTC. Translated: CASSPLGNEQFF.

The CDR3 DNA is TGCGCCAGCAGCCCCCGGGACGCCGGTGGACCACCCTACGAGCAGTACTTC. Translated: CASSPRDAGGPPYEQYF. This chain joins TRBV4-1 and TRBJ2-7; possibly TRBD1 or TRBD2 for D (5 bases each). From germline, CDR1 is MGHRA and CDR2 YSYEKL. V lost 4 bases to trimming and J lost 2 bases, with 21 bases between them. The CDR3 extends over 17 amino acids.

V is TRBV7-9 and J is TRBJ2-3, with a weak D call TRBD1 (6 bases). The CDR3 sequence is 16 residues long. Germline assignment: CDR1 SEHNR and CDR2 FQNEAQ (reference sequence). V lost 2 bases, J lost 4 bases, and 16 bases lay in between. The CDR3: CASSLISGGIADTQYF. As DNA, the CDR3 is TGTGCCAGCAGCTTAATTTCTGGGGGCATCGCAGATACGCAGTATTTT.

The table lists this clonotype with a few counts. The V gene is TRBV6-6, the J gene TRBJ2-3; D is possibly TRBD2 (5 bases). The germline gives CDR1 MNHNY, CDR2 SVGAGI (reference sequence). Trimming took 5 bases from V and 6 from J, leaving 12 bases between them. The length of the CDR3 is 13 residues. CDR3 nucleotide sequence: TGTGCCAGCAGTCCCGAGACGGGGGATACGCAGTATTTT. Its translation is CASSPETGDTQYF.

There are many counts of this clonotype. The chain joins TRBV5-6 to TRBJ1-5; D is unclear. The germline V and J ends were trimmed by 2 bases and 1 base, with 7 bases remaining between them. CDR1 is SGHDT, CDR2 YYEEEE, per germline. The CDR3 has 14 residues. CDR3 DNA sequence: TGTGCCAGCAGCTTTGGTTACAGCAATCAGCCCCAGCATTTT. Translation gives CASSFGYSNQPQHF. Full variable domain (missing parts from reference TRBV5-6 and TRBJ1-5): DAGVTQSPTHLIKTRGQQVTLRCSPKSGHDTVSWYQQALGQGPQFIFQYYEEEERQRGNFPDRFSGHQFPNYSSELNVNALLLGDSALYLCASSFGYSNQPQHFGDGTRLSIL.